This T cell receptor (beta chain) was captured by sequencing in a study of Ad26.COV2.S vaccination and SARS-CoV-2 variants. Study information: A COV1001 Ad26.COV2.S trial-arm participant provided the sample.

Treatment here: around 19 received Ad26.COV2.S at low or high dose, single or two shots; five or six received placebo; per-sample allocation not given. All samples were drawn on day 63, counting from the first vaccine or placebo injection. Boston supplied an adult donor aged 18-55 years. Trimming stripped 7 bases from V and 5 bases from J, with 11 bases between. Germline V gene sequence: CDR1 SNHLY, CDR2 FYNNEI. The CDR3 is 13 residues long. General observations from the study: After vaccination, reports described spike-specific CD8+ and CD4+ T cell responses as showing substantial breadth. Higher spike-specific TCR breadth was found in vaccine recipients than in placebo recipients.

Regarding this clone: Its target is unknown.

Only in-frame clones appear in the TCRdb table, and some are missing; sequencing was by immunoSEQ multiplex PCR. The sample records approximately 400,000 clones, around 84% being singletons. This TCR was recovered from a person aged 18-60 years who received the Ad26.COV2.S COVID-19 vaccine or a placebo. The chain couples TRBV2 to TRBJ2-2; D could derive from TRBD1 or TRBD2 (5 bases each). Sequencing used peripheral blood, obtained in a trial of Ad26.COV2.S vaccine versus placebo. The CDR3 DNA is TGTGCCAGCACCCGAGGGGAGACCGGGGAGCTGTTTTTT. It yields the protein CASTRGETGELFF.